This TCR beta chain was recorded in a study of regulatory T cells in long-lasting Graves disease. Study-wide context: The criterion for persistent Graves' disease was over 5 years of antithyroid drugs with positive TSH receptor antibodies.

Described time point: persistent/refractory GD, antithyroid drugs over 5 years with positive TRAb. The TCR library used RNA extracted from PBMCs. The patients were enrolled through endocrinology in Xi'an, China. Combining iRepertoire HTBI primers with Arm-PCR of CDR3 regions, the authors built TCR beta libraries. TCRdb passed the multiplex PCR reads through MiXCR, listing each CDR3 protein once. Altogether approximately 380,000 distinct CDR3 sequences are present, 20% being singletons, with the ten largest covering around 20%. The CDR3 spans 14 residues. The germline V gene encodes CDR1 GTSNPN and CDR2 SVGIG (reference sequence). Trimming removed 5 bases at V and 0 bases at J, with 12 bases between.

This TCR came from a female donor with Graves disease. The V call is TRBV30, the J call TRBJ2-3; the D gene is possibly TRBD2 (6 bases). The source was peripheral blood mononuclear cells (PBMCs), collected when the disease was refractory, from a patient treated with antithyroid drugs. CDR3 amino acids: CAWGPGLSTDTQYF. CDR3 nucleotide sequence: TGTGCCTGGGGACCGGGACTTAGCACAGATACGCAGTATTTT.